The clone carrying this T cell receptor (beta chain) was seen repeatedly, ten times or more. The sample belongs to a study of T cells in Graves' hyperthyroidism and ophthalmopathy. There were TCR beta CDR3 regions amplified from RNA transcripts. Primed by the HTBI set, a first-round RT-PCR was run on the TCR CDR3. TCRdb redid the calling of the multiplex PCR reads with MiXCR, one entry per CDR3 protein. The sample records under 300,000 distinct CDR3 sequences, 12% to 15% being singletons. Input material: blood. The sequence was collected from a woman aged 45 to 65 with Graves' hyperthyroidism that later progressed to Graves' ophthalmopathy.

CDR3 in amino acids: CASSPRTGDEQYF. The CDR3 DNA follows: TGTGCCAGCAGCCCCCGGACAGGGGACGAGCAGTACTTC. The rearrangement uses TRBV28 and TRBJ2-7; TRBD1 agrees at 9 bases. CDR3 length: 13 amino acids. The V segment lost 6 bases and the J segment 5 bases; nucleotides outside the gene matches: 5. CDR1 is MDHEN and CDR2 is SYDVKM in the germline V gene.